These 18 T cell receptor beta chains came from one sample sequenced in a study of blood T cell repertoires in COVID-19. Clones were sequenced by immunoSEQ multiplex PCR, and TCRdb holds only the in-frame ones, with some missing. Of approximately 170,000 clones detected, 70% to 80% appear once; the ten largest clones hold roughly 20%. The sequenced sample was PBMCs or T cells enriched from blood (not recorded which). The source of these receptors is a woman in her 70s in a cohort exposed to, infected with or recovered from COVID-19 (not recorded which).

V usage is TRBV28 and J usage is TRBJ2-3; 15 positions match TRBD2. Trimming took 5 bases from V and 2 from J; bases not matched to a gene: 11. This CDR3 is built from 19 residues. CDR1 and CDR2 (germline): MDHEN, SYDVKM. CDR3 in amino acids: CASSHLPGLAGGYTDTQYF. The CDR3 DNA reads TGTGCCAGCAGTCACCTCCCCGGACTAGCGGGAGGGTACACAGATACGCAGTATTTT.

V is TRBV7-9 and J is TRBJ1-1, with 9 bases lining up with TRBD1. This CDR3 comprises 15 residues. Germline CDR1 and CDR2: SEHNR and FQNEAQ (reference sequence). The trim removed 5 bases at V and 3 bases at J, leaving 7 bases unmatched. In nucleotides, the CDR3 is TGTGCCAGCAGCCCCAAAGGACAGGGGCACACTGAAGCTTTCTTT. Translation gives CASSPKGQGHTEAFF.

V is TRBV18 and J is TRBJ1-3; unclear D gene. V was cut by 2 bases and J by 2 bases, with 10 bases left in between. Germline CDR1 KGHSH, CDR2 LQKENI. CDR3 length equals 15 residues. The CDR3 nucleotides read TGTGCCAGCTCACCATCGCCGGGAACTGGAAACACCATATATTTT. Its translation is CASSPSPGTGNTIYF.

The rearrangement links TRBV5-4 to TRBJ1-3; a possible D gene is TRBD1 (5 bases). This CDR3 contains 14 residues. V was pared by 9 bases and J by 3 bases, with 16 bases between. Germline values: CDR1 SGHNT, CDR2 YYREEE (reference sequence). This CDR3 reads CATETRDSGNTIYF. CDR3 DNA: TGTGCCACCGAGACTCGAGACAGTGGAAACACCATATATTTT.

V gene TRBV18 combines with J gene TRBJ2-7; TRBD2 is a possible D gene (5 bases). This CDR3 is built from 16 residues. Germline CDR1 and CDR2: KGHSH and LQKENI. Trimming removed 2 bases from V and 7 bases from J, with 21 bases in between. The CDR3 sequence: CASSPSFSERLGEQYF. The CDR3 DNA reads TGTGCCAGCTCACCATCTTTTAGTGAGCGGTTGGGAGAGCAGTACTTC.

V usage is TRBV5-6 and J usage is TRBJ2-5; possible D gene TRBD2, 6 bases. Germline V gene lookup returns CDR1 SGHDT and CDR2 YYEEEE. V was shortened by 0 bases and J by 4 bases, with 13 bases between the two germline ends. The CDR3 has 15 amino acids. CDR3 nucleotide sequence: TGTGCCAGCAGCTTGGGCGGGGTGGGGCTAGAGACCCAGTACTTC. This translates into CASSLGGVGLETQYF.

V is TRBV20-1 and J is TRBJ2-1; TRBD2 aligns across 10 bases. CDR3 size: 14 residues. After removal of 3 bases from V and 7 bases from J, the junction contained 6 bases not matched to a gene. Looked up from germline, CDR1 is DFQATT and CDR2 is SNEGSKA (reference sequence). The CDR3 DNA sequence: TGCAGTGCTAGTTCCCCTAGCGGGAGTAATGAGCAGTTCTTC. This translates into CSASSPSGSNEQFF.

This clone was seen a few times. This chain links TRBV29-1 with TRBJ2-7, with unresolved D. Per germline, CDR1 SQVTM and CDR2 ANQGSEA. The V and J ends lost 6 bases and 3 bases respectively, with 9 bases between them. The CDR3 is 11 amino acids. The CDR3 sequence: CSVYRNYEQYF. CDR3 in DNA: TGCAGCGTCTATCGTAACTACGAGCAGTACTTC.

The chain has TRBV28 and TRBJ1-1; no definite D call. This CDR3 region has 11 residues. Germline-derived CDR1 and CDR2 are MDHEN and SYDVKM. The ends were cut back, 4 bases at V and 4 bases at J, with 4 bases in the middle. For the CDR3, the DNA is TGTGCCAGCAGTTCTATCACTGAAGCTTTCTTT. Translated: CASSSITEAFF.

The chain has TRBV6-1 and TRBJ1-1, with no clear D. Germline assignment: CDR1 MNHNS and CDR2 SASEGT. CDR3 length: 14 residues. Trimming took off 2 bases at V and 11 bases at J, with 18 bases between the two ends. The chain's CDR3 is CASSEPSTKRKAFF. CDR3 coding DNA: TGTGCCAGCAGTGAACCCTCTACTAAACGGAAGGCTTTCTTT.

The genes are TRBV9 and TRBJ2-7, with D perhaps matching TRBD2 (5 bases). The germline gives CDR1 SGDLS, CDR2 YYNGEE. The CDR3 consists of 14 residues. V lost 0 bases and J lost 2, with 9 bases in between. Here the CDR3 reads CASSVGLAPYEQYF. The CDR3 DNA reads TGTGCCAGCAGCGTAGGGCTAGCCCCCTACGAGCAGTACTTC.

This chain links TRBV9 with TRBJ2-5, with D possibly TRBD1 on 6 matching bases. The germline V gene has CDR1 SGDLS and CDR2 YYNGEE. CDR3 length: 18 amino acids. V was trimmed by 4 bases and J by 1 base, leaving 23 bases between them. The CDR3 is CASSPGAAGAGVQETQYF. CDR3 DNA sequence: TGTGCCAGCAGCCCTGGTGCCGCTGGGGCAGGGGTCCAAGAGACCCAGTACTTC.

This chain uses TRBV28 with TRBJ1-1; D call uncertain. With 5 bases removed from V and 2 bases from J, the gap between germline ends came to 15 bases. The CDR3 has 15 amino acids. Germline V CDR1 and CDR2: MDHEN, SYDVKM. The CDR3 bases are TGTGCCAGCAGTCCTGCGGGGTTTAGAAACACTGAAGCTTTCTTT. Translated, it gives CASSPAGFRNTEAFF.

CDR3 coding DNA: TGTGCCAGCAGCCTTCGGACAGGGAGAACCAACTATGGCTACACCTTC. As protein: CASSLRTGRTNYGYTF. The chain is built from TRBV28 and TRBJ1-2, with 8 bases lining up with TRBD1. Germline CDR1 MDHEN, CDR2 SYDVKM. This CDR3 comprises 16 residues. The V segment lost 6 bases and the J segment 2 bases; nucleotides outside the gene matches: 11.

This rearrangement joins TRBV28 to TRBJ1-2, with D unclear. Per the germline V gene, CDR1 is MDHEN and CDR2 is SYDVKM. The CDR3 is 12 amino acids. Trimming stripped 1 base from V and 7 bases from J, with 7 bases between. The CDR3 loop reads CASSLSVGGYTF. The CDR3 DNA reads as TGTGCCAGCAGTTTATCAGTTGGTGGCTACACCTTC.

V and J are TRBV11-3 and TRBJ2-1; 12 positions match TRBD2. There are 18 residues in the CDR3. J lost 0 bases, V lost 3 bases, and 6 bases had no gene match. CDR1 SGHNT and CDR2 YENEEA come from the germline V gene. The CDR3 here is CASSFGLAGGSSYNEQFF. CDR3 bases: TGTGCCAGCAGCTTTGGGCTAGCGGGAGGGAGCTCCTACAATGAGCAGTTCTTC.

Written as DNA, the CDR3 is TGTGCCAGCAGAGACACGTTTGAAAAACTGTTTTTT. This gives the protein CASRDTFEKLFF. V is TRBV2 and J is TRBJ1-4; D not resolved. This CDR3 contains 12 residues. Trimming took off 6 bases at V and 7 bases at J, with 9 bases between the two ends. Germline CDR1 and CDR2: SNHLY and FYNNEI. The full variable domain, its missing parts supplied by reference TRBV2 and TRBJ1-4, is EPEVTQTPSHQVTQMGQEVILRCVPISNHLYFYWYRQILGQKVEFLVSFYNNEISEKSEIFDDQFSVERPDGSNFTLKIRSTKLEDSAMYFCASRDTFEKLFFGSGTQLSVL.

This clone was recorded a few times. This chain connects TRBV28 to TRBJ1-1, with TRBD1 matching 9 bases. Germline CDR1 and CDR2: MDHEN and SYDVKM. The trim removed 8 bases at V and 5 bases at J, leaving 9 bases unmatched. The CDR3 contains 14 residues. The CDR3 loop is CASGRGTGRTEAFF. In nucleotides, the CDR3 is TGTGCCAGCGGGCGCGGGACAGGGAGGACTGAAGCTTTCTTT.